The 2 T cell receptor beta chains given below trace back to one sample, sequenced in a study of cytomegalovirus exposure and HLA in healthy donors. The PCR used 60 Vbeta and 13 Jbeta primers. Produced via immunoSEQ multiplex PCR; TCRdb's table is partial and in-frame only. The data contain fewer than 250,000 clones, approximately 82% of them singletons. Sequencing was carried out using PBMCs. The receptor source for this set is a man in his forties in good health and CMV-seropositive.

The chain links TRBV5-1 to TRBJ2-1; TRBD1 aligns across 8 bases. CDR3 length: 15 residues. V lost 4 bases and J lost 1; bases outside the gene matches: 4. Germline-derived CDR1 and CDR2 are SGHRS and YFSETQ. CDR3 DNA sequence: TGCGCCAGCAGCGTCGGACAGGGTTCCTACAATGAGCAGTTCTTC. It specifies CASSVGQGSYNEQFF.

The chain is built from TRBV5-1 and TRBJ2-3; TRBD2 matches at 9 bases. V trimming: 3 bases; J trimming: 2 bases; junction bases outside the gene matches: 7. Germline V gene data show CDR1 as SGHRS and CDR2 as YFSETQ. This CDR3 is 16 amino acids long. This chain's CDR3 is CASSSGRLAATDTQYF. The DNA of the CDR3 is TGCGCCAGCAGCTCGGGCAGACTAGCGGCCACAGATACGCAGTATTTT.